This TCR beta chain was documented in a study of T cell repertoires in cytomegalovirus infection. About the study: The public TCR beta signatures pointed to both CMV infection and matching HLA type.

Broader study findings: HLA-C-restricted CMV-specific TCR beta clonotypes were dominant in the ex vivo response. The study identified carriers of CMV plus the relevant HLA from cumulative public TCR beta family frequency.

MiXCR was run by TCRdb on the reads, yielding one entry per CDR3 protein. The data contain about 360,000 distinct CDR3 sequences, 18% of them seen just once; the ten biggest clones take up around 10%. CDR3 length equals 16 residues. The V and J ends lost 5 bases and 3 bases, in that order; junction bases with no gene match: 11. CDR1 SGHAT and CDR2 FQNNGV come from the germline V gene. Comments on this clonotype: Its antigen remains unknown.

This sequence originates from a human donor in good health (CMV status not recorded). Some clones in this sample may be carry-over from other donors' samples. Input material: PBMCs. The rearrangement links TRBV11-2 to TRBJ2-7, with 9 bases aligning to TRBD1. The CDR3 DNA is TGTGCCAGCAGCATAGGCCCGGGACAGGGTATCTACGAGCAGTACTTC. It translates to CASSIGPGQGIYEQYF.